The source of this T cell receptor beta chain is a study of regulatory T cells in long-lasting Graves disease. Study-wide points: Persistent patients had more shared public clonotypes (approximately 2,700) than new patients (about 870). There were preferences for TRBV28, TRBJ1-2 and TRBJ2-5 in persistent disease.

This clonotype was picked up many times. Its antigen is undetermined. To make TCR beta libraries, researchers used iRepertoire HTBI primers and Arm-PCR of CDR3 regions. Each CDR3 protein gets one entry after TCRdb re-called the multiplex PCR reads with MiXCR. Of a few hundred thousand distinct CDR3 sequences in the sample, around 15% were seen once. CDR3 length: 14 amino acids. Germline CDR1 reads SQVTM; CDR2 reads ANQGSEA. The germline V and J ends were trimmed by 1 base and 4 bases, with 13 bases remaining between them. Described time point: newly diagnosed GD, antithyroid drugs for less than 3 months. The TCR library was made from RNA that had been extracted from PBMCs in TRIzol. The same sample was also studied in work on T cells in Graves' hyperthyroidism and ophthalmopathy. This second study notes: Primed by the HTBI set, a first-round RT-PCR was run on the TCR CDR3. Blood samples included most of the expanded thyroid clonotypes exceeding 0.001.

Sample: peripheral blood mononuclear cells (PBMCs), taken at new diagnosis, from a patient treated with antithyroid drugs. This receptor was taken from a woman aged 18-35 years with Graves disease. The chain has TRBV29-1 and TRBJ1-1; D uncertain. This CDR3 reads CSVEVGGIGTEAFF. The CDR3 DNA is TGCAGCGTTGAAGTTGGCGGCATCGGCACTGAAGCTTTCTTT. The full variable domain, completed using reference TRBV29-1 and TRBJ1-1, is SAVISQKPSRDICQRGTSLTIQCQVDSQVTMMFWYRQQPGQSLTLIATANQGSEATYESGFVIDKFPISRPNLTFSTLTVSNMSPEDSSIYLCSVEVGGIGTEAFFGQGTRLTVV.